Given below is one T cell receptor beta chain in context. This record belongs to a study of blood T cell repertoires in COVID-19. Study-wide background: Material from acute and convalescent COVID-19 was sourced from the United States, Italy and Spain. From T cells, B-cell-depleted T cells, or PBMCs came the material, which was cDNA or gDNA.

Original analysis: Using reference gene primer amplification, nucleated cell counts were estimated. Measured with immunoSEQ multiplex PCR; TCRdb has only the in-frame clones, and not every one. D and trimming come from the DNA, and the V and J calls and clone size come from that table. The table shows approximately 75,000 clones, with around 83% occurring only once. This clonotype was obtained from an elderly woman with acute or convalescent COVID-19. Input material: peripheral blood.

The CDR3 here is CASSEQGAPYNSPLHF. CDR3 in DNA: TGTGCCAGCAGTGAACAGGGGGCCCCTTATAATTCACCCCTCCACTTT. The chain carries TRBV6-1 and TRBJ1-6, with 8 positions matching TRBD1. The trim removed 2 bases at V and 4 bases at J, leaving 4 bases unmatched. The CDR3 is 16 residues long. CDR1 and CDR2 from the germline V gene are MNHNS and SASEGT.